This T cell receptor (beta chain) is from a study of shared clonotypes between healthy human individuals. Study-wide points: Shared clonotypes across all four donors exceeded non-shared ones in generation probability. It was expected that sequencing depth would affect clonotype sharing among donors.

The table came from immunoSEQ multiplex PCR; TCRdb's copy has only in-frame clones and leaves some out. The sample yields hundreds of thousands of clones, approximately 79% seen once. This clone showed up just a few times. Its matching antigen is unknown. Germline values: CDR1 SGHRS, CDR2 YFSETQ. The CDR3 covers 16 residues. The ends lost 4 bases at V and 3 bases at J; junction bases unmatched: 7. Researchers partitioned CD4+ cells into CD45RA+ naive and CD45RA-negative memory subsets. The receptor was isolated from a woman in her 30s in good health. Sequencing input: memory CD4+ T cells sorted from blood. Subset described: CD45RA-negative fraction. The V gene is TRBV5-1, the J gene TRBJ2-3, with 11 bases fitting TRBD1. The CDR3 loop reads CASSAGQGAMTDTQYF. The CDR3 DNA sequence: TGCGCCAGCAGCGCAGGACAGGGGGCGATGACAGATACGCAGTATTTT.